This TCR beta chain was obtained from a study of shared clonotypes between healthy human individuals (dated by TCRdb to the early 2020s). Regarding the study in general: The cohort comprised a couple of women and a few men aged 18 to 49 years. For each donor, CD4 naive and CD4 memory were each run on three plates, CD8 naive on two plates, and CD8 memory on one plate. Blood TCR repertoires of roughly five healthy adults were deeply sequenced to estimate repertoire size and the extent of clonotype sharing between individuals. Libraries were prepared and TCR repertoires were sequenced by different laboratories using diverse techniques, in order to increase sequencing depth and limit assay-specific biases. Leukapheresis yielded between about 0.94 and 9.5 billion PBMCs per donor. Study-level results and caveats: Rarefaction of sorted-subset datasets indicated incomplete sequencing despite the large sequencing depth. Pairwise subsampling led to the expectation that sequencing depth would affect the degree of clonotype sharing among donors. Compared with non-shared clonotypes, the clonotypes found in all four sorted-subset donors had higher generation probabilities. Across a handful of donors, roughly 5.4% of naive CD4, 3.5% of naive CD8, 2.3% of memory CD4, and 0.3% to 0.45% of memory CD8 clonotypes were shared. Larger estimated clonotype richness was generally found for naive subsets than for memory subsets. Because the study included only a small number of donors, the genetic and exposure-history diversity represented was limited. Only blood was sampled, and tissue TCR repertoires likely differ from those in blood.

The donors were healthy, HIV-negative adults who had no recently reported acute infections or vaccinations. Every donor was a Caucasian adult living in Nashville, Tennessee, USA. CD4+ T cells were enriched by magnetic negative selection, after which naive cells were positively selected on CD45RA and the negative fraction was taken as the memory subset. Blood was obtained by leukapheresis, after which PBMCs were separated by Ficoll-Histopaque density gradient centrifugation and cryopreserved in liquid nitrogen vapor phase. Analytical flow cytometry was used to check the purity and quantity of every magnetically sorted T cell population. Each sorted fraction had its genomic DNA isolated and then quantified by UV absorbance on a Nanodrop 2000c. Using the deep immunoSEQ assay, TCR CDR3 regions were amplified from genomic DNA by multiplex PCR. Extracted genomic DNA from each cell subset was distributed evenly across all wells of several immunoSEQ 96-well plates, and each plate was treated as a replicate. Each replicate PCR for sorted subsets received 150 to 250 ng genomic DNA, equal to about 29,000 T cell genomes. The purified libraries were quantified using a Qubit 3.0 fluorometer, sized with a Bioanalyzer 2100, and then quantified again using the KAPA Library Quantification kit. A separate single-read 150-cycle Illumina NextSeq 550 flow cell was used to sequence each immunoSEQ 96-well plate. In the paper's pipeline: Because only junctional sequences without quality scores were contained in the immunoSEQ output, filtering matching that applied to full-length reads could not be performed. Sequences were annotated with PyIR, a Python wrapper for IgBLAST v1.9, using IMGT germline references to assign V/J genes and CDR3. Any read was removed if the V/J assignment was weak (E-value above 1e-6), the CDR3 was missing, or the read contained stop codons, out-of-frame junctions, or ambiguous translated residues. V3J clonotypes were defined as sequences sharing an identical inferred V gene, J gene, and CDR3 amino acid sequence. To compute the percentage overlap between repertoires, the number of shared unique clonotypes was divided by the size of the smaller repertoire. Repertoire richness was assessed with RTK rarefaction, the Chao1 estimator, and Recon v2.1 estimates of unobserved clonotypes. Generation probabilities for all TCRbeta clonotypes obtained by the gDNA method from a few donors were computed using OLGA. TCRdb re-hosts the immuneACCESS table, in-frame sequences only. Its copies lack some clones; in the studies checked, an unresolved V gene accounts for under half of them, and the cause for the rest is not known. V and J calls and clone size are given by that table; D and trimming were obtained from the DNA. The sample contains 1.4 million or so clones, approximately 98.5% of them found a single time. In total, the top ten clones hold about 0.4% of the sample.

CDR1 and CDR2 (KGHSH, LQKENI) derive from the germline V gene. The CDR3 numbers 15 residues from cysteine through phenylalanine. This entry keeps only the CDR3 DNA: 45 bases, framed from base 1. Unmatched junction bases come to 10, with V trimmed by 6 bases and J by 6 bases. In regard to this clone: Its antigen is still unknown. Base qualities are missing; no much larger clone stands one base away.

This receptor chain uses TRBV18 and TRBJ2-1; 8 of the junction bases match TRBD1. The clonotype comes from a young man in good health. Material for sequencing was naive CD4+ T cells sorted from blood. In light of the paper, this sample's cell subset or site label describes: CD45RA+ positively selected. The nucleotides are TGTGCCAGCTCGCTCACCCAGGGGGCGATCAATGAGCAGTTCTTC. The translation is CASSLTQGAINEQFF.